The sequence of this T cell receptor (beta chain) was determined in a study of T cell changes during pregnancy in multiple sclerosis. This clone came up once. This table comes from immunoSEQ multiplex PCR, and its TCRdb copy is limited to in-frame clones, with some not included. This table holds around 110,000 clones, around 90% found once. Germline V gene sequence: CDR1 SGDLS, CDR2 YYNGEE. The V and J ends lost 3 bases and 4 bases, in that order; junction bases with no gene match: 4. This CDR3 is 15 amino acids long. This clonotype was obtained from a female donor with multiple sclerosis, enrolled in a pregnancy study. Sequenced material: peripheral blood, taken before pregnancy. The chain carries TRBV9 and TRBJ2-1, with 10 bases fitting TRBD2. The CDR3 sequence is CASSAGLAEYNEQFF. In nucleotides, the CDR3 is TGTGCCAGCAGCGCCGGACTAGCGGAGTACAATGAGCAGTTCTTC.